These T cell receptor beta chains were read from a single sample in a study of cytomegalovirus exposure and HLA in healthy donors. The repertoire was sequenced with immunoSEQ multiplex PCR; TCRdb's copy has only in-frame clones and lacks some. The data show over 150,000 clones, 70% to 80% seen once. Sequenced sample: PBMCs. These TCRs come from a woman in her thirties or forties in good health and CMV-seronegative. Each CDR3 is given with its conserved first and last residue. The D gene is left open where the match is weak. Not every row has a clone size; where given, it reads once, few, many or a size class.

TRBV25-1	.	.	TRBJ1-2	TGTGCCAGCAGTGAAGGAGGGGGGGGACGGGACTATGGCTACACCTTC	CASSEGGGGRDYGYTF
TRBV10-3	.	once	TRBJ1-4	TGTGCCATCAGTGAAGGGGGGGGGTTCACTAATGAAAAACTGTTTTTT	CAISEGGGFTNEKLFF
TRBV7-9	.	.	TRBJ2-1	TGTGCCAGCAGCTTAGGAGAGGGTAATGAGCAGTTCTTC	CASSLGEGNEQFF
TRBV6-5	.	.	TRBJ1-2	TGTGCCAGCAGTTACTCGGGGCAGGGCCACTATGGCTACACCTTC	CASSYSGQGHYGYTF
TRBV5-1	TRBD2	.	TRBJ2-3	TGCGCCAGCAGCTACCGGGGGGGTAGCACAGATACGCAGTATTTT	CASSYRGGSTDTQYF
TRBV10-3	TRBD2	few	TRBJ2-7	TGTGCCATCACACGGGAGGGGTCCTACGAGCAGTACTTC	CAITREGSYEQYF
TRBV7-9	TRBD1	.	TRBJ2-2	TGTGCCAGCAGCTTCACAGGGGGCGTCGGGACCGGGGAGCTGTTTTTT	CASSFTGGVGTGELFF
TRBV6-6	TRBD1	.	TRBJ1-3	TGTGCCAGCACCCGAGGACAGGCAGCCTCTGGAAACACCATATATTTT	CASTRGQAASGNTIYF
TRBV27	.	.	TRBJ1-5	TGTGCCAGCAGTTCCTCAGATCAGCCCCAGCATTTT	CASSSSDQPQHF
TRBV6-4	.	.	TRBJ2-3	TGTGCCAGCAGTGGTTACGCGGAGGGCTCCACAGATACGCAGTATTTT	CASSGYAEGSTDTQYF
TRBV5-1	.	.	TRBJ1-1	TGCGCCAGCAGCTTGCAGGGAGGCACTGAAGCTTTCTTT	CASSLQGGTEAFF
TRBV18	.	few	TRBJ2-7	TGTGCCAGCTCACCACCGTCAGGAAACTACGAGCAGTACTTC	CASSPPSGNYEQYF
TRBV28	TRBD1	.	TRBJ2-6	TGTGCCAGCAGCCTGCCTCGGGACAGGGTGATCTCTGGGGCCAACGTCCTGACTTTC	CASSLPRDRVISGANVLTF
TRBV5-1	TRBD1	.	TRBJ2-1	TGCGCCAGCAGCTTAAACCGGGACAGGGGGGATGAGCAGTTCTTC	CASSLNRDRGDEQFF
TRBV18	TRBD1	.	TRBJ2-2	TGTGCCAGCTCACCACGTTTCATCAGGGGGCCCATCCCGAACACCGGGGAGCTGTTTTTT	CASSPRFIRGPIPNTGELFF
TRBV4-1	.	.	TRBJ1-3	TGCGCCAGCAGCCAGGCCAGGGTGCGATTTGATGACACCATATATTTT	CASSQARVRFDDTIYF
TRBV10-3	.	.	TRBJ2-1	TGTGCCATCAGTGGGAGAGGGAATGAGCAGTTCTTC	CAISGRGNEQFF
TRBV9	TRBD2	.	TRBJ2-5	TGTGCCAGCAGTCTAGCGGGGGCGGAGGAGACCCAGTACTTC	CASSLAGAEETQYF
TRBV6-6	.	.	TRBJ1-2	TGTGCCAGCACTCCGGCTAACTATGGCTACACCTTC	CASTPANYGYTF
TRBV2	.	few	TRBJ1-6	TGTGCCAGCTTAGTAACTACTTGGACTGTGAATTCACCCCTCCACTTT	CASLVTTWTVNSPLHF
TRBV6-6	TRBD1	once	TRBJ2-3	TGTGCCAGCACCCCGACAGGGAGAACAGATACGCAGTATTTT	CASTPTGRTDTQYF
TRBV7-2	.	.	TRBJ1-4	TGTGCCAGCAGCTCCGGGACTGGTAATGAAAAACTGTTTTTT	CASSSGTGNEKLFF
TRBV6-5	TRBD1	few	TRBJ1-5	TGTGCCAGCAGTTACCCCAAGACAGGGGGGTGGCAGCCCCAGCATTTT	CASSYPKTGGWQPQHF
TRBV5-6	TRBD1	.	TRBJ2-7	TGTGCCAGCAGCTTGGTTGGTGGACAGGTTTTTTCCTACGAGCAGTACTTC	CASSLVGGQVFSYEQYF
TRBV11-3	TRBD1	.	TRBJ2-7	TGTGCCAGCAGCCTAGGGACAGGGGGCTACGAGCAGTACTTC	CASSLGTGGYEQYF
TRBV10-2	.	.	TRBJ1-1	TGCGCCAGCAGTGCCGGTAGGGGGAACGAAGCTTTCTTT	CASSAGRGNEAFF
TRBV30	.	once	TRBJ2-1	TGTGCCTGGACGAGAGGGGGTAGTGGGAGGGACTATGAGCAGTTCTTC	CAWTRGGSGRDYEQFF
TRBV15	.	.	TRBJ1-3	TGTGCCACCAGCAGAGATCGGGGGATCTCCTCTGGAAACACCATATATTTT	CATSRDRGISSGNTIYF
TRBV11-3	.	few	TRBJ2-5	TGTGCCAGCAGCTTAGGAGGAGGGCGAGAGACCCAGTACTTC	CASSLGGGRETQYF
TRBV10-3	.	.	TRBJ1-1	TGTGCCATCAGTGCCCGGGACTCTGAAGCTTTCTTT	CAISARDSEAFF
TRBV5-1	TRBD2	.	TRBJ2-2	TGCGCCAGCAGCTTGAGCCGGACTAGCGGGGGGACCGGGGAGCTGTTTTTT	CASSLSRTSGGTGELFF
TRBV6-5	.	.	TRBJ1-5	TGTGCCAGCAGCGCGGACACCTTCAATCAGCCCCAGCATTTT	CASSADTFNQPQHF
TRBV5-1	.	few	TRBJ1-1	TGCGCCAGCAGCCCGACCGGGGTAAACACTGAAGCTTTCTTT	CASSPTGVNTEAFF
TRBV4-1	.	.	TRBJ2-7	TGCGCCAGCAGCCCGGGGGGCTTCCATTCCTACGAGCAGTACTTC	CASSPGGFHSYEQYF
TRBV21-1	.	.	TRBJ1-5	TGTGCCAGCAGCACTGTCCGGCCGGACAGCGACCTAAAGCCCCAGCATTTT	CASSTVRPDSDLKPQHF
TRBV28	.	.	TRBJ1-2	TGTGCCAGCAGTGCAACGGAGGCGCCAGGCTACACCTTC	CASSATEAPGYTF
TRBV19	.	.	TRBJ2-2	TGTGCCAGTAGTAACCGGGGTCAAACCGGGGAGCTGTTTTTT	CASSNRGQTGELFF
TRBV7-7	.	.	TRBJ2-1	TGTGCTAGCAGCTTAGGGGCCGACAATGAGCAGTTCTTC	CASSLGADNEQFF
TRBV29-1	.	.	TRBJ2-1	TGCAGCGTTGCAGGCACCTCCTACAATGAGCAGTTCTTC	CSVAGTSYNEQFF
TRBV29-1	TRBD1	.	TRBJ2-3	TGCAGCGCCGAATCGACAGGGGTATACACAGATACGCAGTATTTT	CSAESTGVYTDTQYF
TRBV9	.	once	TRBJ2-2	TGTGCCAGCAGCGTAGGGACAGCGAACACCGGGGAGCTGTTTTTT	CASSVGTANTGELFF
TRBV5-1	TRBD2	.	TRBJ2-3	TGCGCCAGCAGCGCCGGGGATCTAGCGGGGGGGCTTGCAGATACGCAGTATTTT	CASSAGDLAGGLADTQYF
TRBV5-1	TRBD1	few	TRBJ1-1	TGCGCCAGCAGCTGGACCGGGACAGGGCCATACACTGAAGCTTTCTTT	CASSWTGTGPYTEAFF